The rows below give T cell receptor beta chains drawn from one sample of a study of control samples from healthy donors and cancer patients. This table comes from immunoSEQ multiplex PCR, and its TCRdb copy is limited to in-frame clones, with some not included. The sample includes 100,000 to 150,000 clones, about nine tenths of them seen just once. The sequenced material came from blood. These receptors originate from a woman aged 45-65 years in good health. The CDR3 runs from the conserved cysteine through the conserved F or W.

TRBV5-4 | CASSSSGLAVYEQYF
TRBV9 | CASSVAGTEQFF
TRBV10-1 | CASSEDSTYEQYF
TRBV12-3/TRBV12-4 | CASSFGGGSEQYF
TRBV20-1 | CSASVDTSPNSPLHF
TRBV5-1 | CASSLEGTGNTIYF
TRBV5-6 | CASSLAGGNSNQPQHF
TRBV3-1/TRBV3-2 | CASSQEGTGSYEQYF
TRBV28 | CASLLSGTEAFF
TRBV28 | CASSLYSSYNEQFF
TRBV6-5 | CASSPQGAFTYEQFF
TRBV3-1/TRBV3-2 | CASSQRYYNEQFF
TRBV25-1 | CASRLMNTEAFF
TRBV6-2/TRBV6-3 | CASSYGGLSETQYF
TRBV5-1 | CASSPRNPGTDTQYF
TRBV20-1 | CSASSNTEAFF
TRBV14 | CASSQVGQGDTQYF
TRBV7-2 | CASSLGFRGPLARGYTF
TRBV11-2 | CASSWGGGLEQFF
TRBV5-1 | CASSFSIGTNTGELFF
TRBV5-1 | CASSPRDSGGDTQYF
TRBV27 | CASSLGKNQPQHF
TRBV5-4 | CASSLGGGNTEAFF
TRBV7-2 | CASSLGRDRGIGRTEAFF
TRBV19 | CASSLPGQGGQPQHF
TRBV19 | CASSAWGSGANVLTF
TRBV5-1 | CASSPRSGVDTQYF
TRBV5-4 | CASSPGQYRSGNTIYF